This T cell receptor beta chain derives from a study of control samples from healthy donors and cancer patients. The V and J ends lost 0 bases and 4 bases respectively, with 13 bases between them. Germline V gene sequence: CDR1 LGHDT, CDR2 YNNKEL (reference sequence). This CDR3 comprises 15 residues. Produced via immunoSEQ multiplex PCR; TCRdb's table is partial and in-frame only. The table records 170,000 or so clones, 90% of them present only once. Sequenced material: blood. The V call is TRBV3-1 (or the pseudogene TRBV3-2), the J call TRBJ2-7, with no clear D. The sequence was obtained from a woman aged 50 to 60 in good health. The CDR3 sequence: CASSQDLRRLYEQYF. DNA for the CDR3: TGTGCCAGCAGCCAAGATCTTCGGCGGCTTTACGAGCAGTACTTC.